The 21 T cell receptor beta chains below were found in one sample sequenced in a study of shared clonotypes between healthy human individuals. Sequencing used immunoSEQ multiplex PCR; TCRdb keeps in-frame clones, though not all of them. Of some 1.1 million clones listed, roughly 80% are singletons. Sample: memory CD4+ T cells from PBMCs. Subset: CD45RA-negative fraction. These receptor sequences come from a man aged 18-30 years in good health. Some clones in this sample may be carry-over from other donors' samples.

The chain combines TRBV7-8 with TRBJ2-5; D may be TRBD1 (5 bases). CDR3 length equals 16 residues. The V end was cut by 4 bases, the J end by 1 base, with 16 bases between. Germline V gives CDR1 SGHVS, CDR2 FQNEAQ. The CDR3 nucleotides are TGTGCCAGCAGCTCCAAAGGACACCTGCTCCAAGAGACCCAGTACTTC. Amino acid sequence: CASSSKGHLLQETQYF.

V and J are TRBV6-5 and TRBJ1-5; D uncertain. V lost 2 bases and J 4 bases, leaving 0 bases between the germline ends. The CDR3 is 11 residues long. Germline V gives CDR1 MNHEY, CDR2 SVGAGI. The CDR3 nucleotides read TGTGCCAGCAGTTACAATCAGCCCCAGCATTTT. It is translated as CASSYNQPQHF.

The sample holds one count of this clone. This chain joins TRBV7-3 and TRBJ2-1, with unresolved D. CDR1 and CDR2 (germline): SGHTA, FQGTGA. V was cut by 5 bases and J by 5 bases, with 7 bases left in between. The CDR3 extends over 12 amino acids. CDR3 amino acids: CASSPSNNEQFF. The CDR3 DNA reads as TGTGCCAGCAGCCCTTCGAACAATGAGCAGTTCTTC.

In this sample, this clone turned up a few times. The chain joins TRBV12-2 to TRBJ2-3; TRBD2 is the table's D call, not checked against the DNA. TRBV12-2 is an annotated pseudogene. The CDR3 loop spans 15 amino acids. The CDR3 DNA follows: TGTGCAAGTCGCCTTCCCATAGCGAGCACAGATACGCAGTATTTT. It codes for CASRLPIASTDTQYF.

The chain employs TRBV2 and TRBJ2-2; possible D gene TRBD1, 7 bases. V lost 3 bases to trimming and J lost 9 bases, with 14 bases between them. The CDR3 is 14 amino acids. From germline, CDR1 is SNHLY and CDR2 FYNNEI. CDR3 bases: TGTGCCAGCAGTGACTCAGGGGGGCGGAGGGAGCTGTTTTTT. Protein: CASSDSGGRRELFF.

This clone was seen more than once but under ten times. V gene TRBV28 combines with J gene TRBJ2-5; 7 nucleotides match TRBD1. Unmatched junction bases numbered 6, after V lost 2 bases and J lost 6 bases. The CDR3 is made up of 14 amino acids. The germline CDR1 and CDR2 sequences are MDHEN and SYDVKM. The CDR3 sequence: CASSLAGTVKTQYF. Written as DNA, the CDR3 is TGTGCCAGCAGTTTAGCAGGGACAGTAAAGACCCAGTACTTC. Drawing the rest from reference TRBV28 and TRBJ2-5, the complete variable domain is DVKVTQSSRYLVKRTGEKVFLECVQDMDHENMFWYRQDPGLGLRLIYFSYDVKMKEKGDIPEGYSVSREKKERFSLILESASTNQTSMYLCASSLAGTVKTQYFGPGTRLLVL.

As concerns this clone: A much bigger clone sits one base away, suggesting this may be a read error. At the DNA level, this CDR3 is encoded by other sequences in the same sample as well. J is TRBJ2-5 and V is TRBV5-6, with unresolved D. This CDR3 comprises 11 residues. Germline-derived CDR1 and CDR2 are SGHDT and YYEEEE. Trimming stripped 0 bases from V and 5 bases from J, with 2 bases between. Written as DNA, the CDR3 is TGTGCCAGCAGCTTGGCTGAGACCCAGTACTTC. Protein: CASSLAETQYF. The full variable domain, in which reference TRBV5-6 and TRBJ2-5 provide the parts outside the CDR3, is DAGVTQSPTHLIKTRGQQVTLRCSPKSGHDTVSWYQQALGQGPQFIFQYYEEEERQRGNFPDRFSGHQFPNYSSELNVNALLLGDSALYLCASSLAETQYFGPGTRLLVL.

This clone was picked up many times. J is TRBJ1-3 and V is TRBV5-1; D remains ambiguous. The CDR3 spans 17 residues. CDR1 is SGHRS, CDR2 YFSETQ, per germline. Trimming cost V 4 bases and J 1 base, with 18 bases left between them. The CDR3 is CASSPDWSRNSGNTIYF. In DNA form, the CDR3 reads TGCGCCAGCAGCCCTGATTGGAGTAGAAATTCTGGAAACACCATATATTTT.

J is TRBJ2-3 and V is TRBV7-9; a weak D match, TRBD2 (6 bases). This CDR3 has 13 amino acids. V was clipped by 1 base and J by 6 bases, with 8 bases between them. From germline, CDR1 is SEHNR and CDR2 FQNEAQ (reference sequence). The CDR3 region has the DNA TGTGCCAGCAGCTTAGGAGCGGGCGATACGCAGTATTTT. Amino acid sequence: CASSLGAGDTQYF.

In its sample, this clone was seen once. J is TRBJ2-2 and V is TRBV19; the match to TRBD1 covers 10 bases. Per the germline V gene, CDR1 is LNHDA and CDR2 is SQIVND (reference sequence). CDR3 length equals 15 residues. With V trimmed by 5 bases and J by 7 bases, 7 bases remained unmatched. The CDR3 region has the DNA TGTGCCAGTAGTTTGGGGACAGGGGTACGCGGGGAGCTGTTTTTT. This encodes CASSLGTGVRGELFF. The full variable domain, rest sourced from reference TRBV19 and TRBJ2-2, is DGGITQSPKYLFRKEGQNVTLSCEQNLNHDAMYWYRQDPGQGLRLIYYSQIVNDFQKGDIAEGYSVSREKKESFPLTVTSAQKNPTAFYLCASSLGTGVRGELFFGEGSRLTVL.

This rearrangement joins TRBV27 to TRBJ1-2, with 9 bases fitting TRBD1. Germline V gene sequence: CDR1 MNHEY, CDR2 SMNVEV (reference sequence). The CDR3 is 13 residues long. V was pared by 8 bases and J by 8 bases, with 9 bases of the junction left unmatched. The CDR3 is CASADRGFLGYTF. Written as DNA, the CDR3 is TGTGCCAGCGCGGACAGGGGATTCTTAGGCTACACCTTC.

This clone has just a few counts. CDR3 sequence: CASSEQDSYGYTF. The CDR3 nucleotides are TGTGCCAGCAGTGAACAGGACAGCTATGGCTACACCTTC. The chain uses TRBV6-1 and TRBJ1-2, with a tentative D call TRBD1 (6 bases). CDR3 length: 13 residues. Between the trimmed V and J ends, which lost 2 bases and 4 bases, there was a span of 8 bases. Germline values: CDR1 MNHNS, CDR2 SASEGT.

This clone was detected many times. The chain carries TRBV4-1 and TRBJ2-1; 8 bases are shared with TRBD2. The CDR3 extends over 19 amino acids. The germline CDR1 and CDR2 sequences are MGHRA and YSYEKL. V gave up 4 bases and J gave up 4 bases; unmatched junction bases: 18. The chain's CDR3 is CASSRASGGGTRNYNEQFF. For the CDR3, the DNA is TGCGCCAGCAGCCGCGCATCTGGGGGAGGGACTAGAAATTACAATGAGCAGTTCTTC.

This clone has just one count. V is TRBV4-1 and J is TRBJ2-5; TRBD2 might be the D (5 bases). Between the trimmed V and J ends, which lost 4 bases and 4 bases, there was a span of 10 bases. Germline V gene lookup returns CDR1 MGHRA and CDR2 YSYEKL. This CDR3 has 13 residues. DNA of the CDR3: TGCGCCAGCAGCCCACAAGAGGGAGAGACCCAGTACTTC. It yields the protein CASSPQEGETQYF.

The chain uses TRBV6-6 and TRBJ1-5; the match to TRBD1 covers 9 bases. The CDR3 extends over 15 amino acids. Germline V gene sequence: CDR1 MNHNY, CDR2 SVGAGI (reference sequence). Trimming cost V 6 bases and J 4 bases; bases outside gene matches: 7. The DNA for the CDR3 is TGTGCCAGCAGACTTCCGGGACAGGGAAATCAGCCCCAGCATTTT. This gives the protein CASRLPGQGNQPQHF.

This clone was counted once. The chain is built from TRBV21-1 and TRBJ2-3; the table calls TRBD2, which could not be checked here. TRBV21-1 is deemed a pseudogene. The CDR3 is made up of 16 amino acids. The CDR3 sequence is CASSLGLGRNTDTQYF. CDR3 in DNA: TGTGCCAGCAGCCTCGGACTAGGAAGAAACACAGATACGCAGTATTTT.

For this clone: The same CDR3 also results from other DNA sequences found in this sample. This chain uses TRBV5-4 with TRBJ2-5; no reliable D call. Looked up from germline, CDR1 is SGHNT and CDR2 is YYREEE (reference sequence). This CDR3 spans 12 amino acids. The V end was cut by 4 bases, the J end by 1 base, with 5 bases between. This chain's CDR3 is CASSPGQETQYF. The CDR3 bases are TGTGCCAGCAGCCCCGGCCAAGAGACCCAGTACTTC.

The V call is TRBV15, the J call TRBJ2-7, with TRBD1 as a possible D gene (6 bases). Germline V gene sequence: CDR1 LNHNV, CDR2 YYDKDF (reference sequence). The V and J ends lost 2 bases and 3 bases respectively, with 11 bases between them. The length of the CDR3 is 14 residues. The CDR3, as DNA: TGTGCCACCAGCAGACTCAGGGGCGGCTACGAGCAGTACTTC. This codes for CATSRLRGGYEQYF.

The rearrangement joins TRBV7-3 to TRBJ2-1; 13 bases align to TRBD2. The CDR3 loop spans 16 amino acids. J lost 10 bases, V lost 7 bases, and 13 bases had no gene match. Germline loops: CDR1 SGHTA, CDR2 FQGTGA. The CDR3 DNA reads TGTGCCAGCACCGCCCCCCAACTAGCGGGAGGGCGGGAGCAGTTCTTC. Amino acid sequence: CASTAPQLAGGREQFF.

The chain employs TRBV9 and TRBJ2-6; possible D gene TRBD2, 5 bases. The germline V gene encodes CDR1 SGDLS and CDR2 YYNGEE. Trimming took off 2 bases at V and 0 bases at J, with 21 bases between the two ends. This CDR3 has 20 residues. This chain's CDR3 is CASSVLPPEAVLSGANVLTF. The DNA of the CDR3 is TGTGCCAGCAGCGTTCTCCCGCCGGAGGCAGTGCTCTCTGGGGCCAACGTCCTGACTTTC.

V is TRBV2 and J is TRBJ2-7; 7 bases are a match to TRBD1. The CDR3 totals 14 residues. V shed 6 bases, J shed 1 base, and the junction held 6 bases outside the gene matches. Germline lookup yields CDR1 SNHLY and CDR2 FYNNEI. The CDR3 coding sequence is TGTGCCAGCAGGGCCGGGACAGAATCCTACGAGCAGTACTTC. This translates into CASRAGTESYEQYF.